The T cell receptor (beta chain) under discussion was sequenced for a study of regulatory T cells in long-lasting Graves disease. Findings and caveats of the study: Patients with persistent Graves' had lower TCR diversity than newly diagnosed patients.

Sequencing libraries for TCR beta were prepared with iRepertoire HTBI primers and Arm-PCR of CDR3 regions. TCRdb used MiXCR to reprocess the multiplex PCR reads, holding one entry per CDR3 protein. Of approximately 380,000 distinct CDR3 sequences in the sample, less than 25% were seen once. Trimming took 3 bases from V and 4 from J, leaving 12 bases between them. This CDR3 has 14 residues. The germline V gene has CDR1 LNHDA and CDR2 SQIVND (reference sequence). Sample time point: persistent/refractory GD, antithyroid drugs over 5 years with positive TRAb. There was RNA extracted from PBMCs, and the TCR library was made from it. In this sample, this clonotype turned up many times. Its specificity is unknown.

Sequencing was performed on peripheral blood mononuclear cells (PBMCs), taken when the disease was refractory, from a patient treated with antithyroid drugs. The sequence derives from a female donor with Graves disease. The rearrangement uses TRBV19 and TRBJ1-1, with D possibly matching TRBD1 (5 bases). The CDR3 region is CASSIVSGGTEAFF. As DNA, the CDR3 is TGTGCCAGTAGTATCGTGTCGGGGGGCACTGAAGCTTTCTTT.